The TCR beta chain under discussion was sequenced for a study of tumor-infiltrating lymphocytes in primary liver carcinoma. As to this clonotype: One end of the junction does not line up with germline, which may come from a read error.

The input was 400 to 500 ng total RNA; TCR beta cDNA was made from it with a constant-region primer. A slightly modified ARM-PCR protocol with three nested multiplex PCR rounds produced these TCR beta libraries. The first two PCR rounds used TRBV1-TRBV30 forward primers with a C-beta reverse primer, around 10 cycles each. TCRdb recomputed calls from the multiplex PCR reads with MiXCR, one row per CDR3 protein. The top ten hold less than 20% of the sample, which has fewer than 200,000 distinct CDR3 sequences, around four fifths seen once. Co-extraction of both nucleic acids (RNA and DNA) used about 20-34 mg of unsorted bulk tissue. The length of the CDR3 is 17 residues. Looked up from germline, CDR1 is LGHNT and CDR2 is FRNRAP.

This clonotype originated in a man in his forties with primary liver carcinoma and hepatitis B virus infection. Specimen: tumor tissue from primary liver carcinoma. This chain uses TRBV12-5 with TRBJ1-1; a possible D gene is TRBD1 (6 bases). The CDR3 sequence: CASSLSKNRDKDTEALF. The CDR3 bases are TGTGCTAGTAGTTTGTCTAAAAACCGGGACAAAGACACTGAAGCTCTCTTT.